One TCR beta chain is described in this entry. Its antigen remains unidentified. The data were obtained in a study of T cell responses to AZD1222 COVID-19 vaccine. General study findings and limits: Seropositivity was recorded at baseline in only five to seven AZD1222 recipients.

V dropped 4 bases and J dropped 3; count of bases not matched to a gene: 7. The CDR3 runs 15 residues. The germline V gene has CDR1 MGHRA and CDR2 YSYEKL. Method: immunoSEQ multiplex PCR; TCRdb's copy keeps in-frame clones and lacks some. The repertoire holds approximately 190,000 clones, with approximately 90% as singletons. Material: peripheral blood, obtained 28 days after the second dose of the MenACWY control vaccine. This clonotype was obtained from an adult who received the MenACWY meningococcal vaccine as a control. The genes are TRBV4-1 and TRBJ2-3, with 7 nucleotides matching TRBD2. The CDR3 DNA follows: TGCGCCAGCAGCCTACTAGGCGGGAGAACAGATACGCAGTATTTT. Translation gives CASSLLGGRTDTQYF.